The next 10 T cell receptor beta chains were all read from a single sample in a study of shared clonotypes between healthy human individuals. This table comes from immunoSEQ multiplex PCR, and its TCRdb copy is limited to in-frame clones, with some not included. The data contain roughly 2 million clones, approximately 95% of them singletons. The sample comprised naive CD4+ T cells sorted from blood. Subset here: CD45RA+ positively selected. These receptors originate from a man in his late teens or twenties in good health.

The chain links TRBV25-1 to TRBJ2-7; D is perhaps TRBD2 (6 bases). Germline V gene lookup returns CDR1 MGHDK and CDR2 SYGVNS. The CDR3 length is 15 residues. V lost 4 bases and J lost 3, with 16 bases in between. The CDR3 DNA follows: TGTGCCAGCAGTGCCCCGACTAGAGGCGTCTACGAGCAGTACTTC. Translating it yields CASSAPTRGVYEQYF.

Only one count was recorded for this clone. J is TRBJ2-7 and V is TRBV7-9; no clear D gene. The CDR3 consists of 11 residues. V was pared by 3 bases and J by 5 bases, with 5 bases between. Germline CDR1 is SEHNR and CDR2 is FQNEAQ (reference sequence). The CDR3 reads CASSFRHEQYF. CDR3 bases: TGTGCCAGCAGCTTTAGACACGAGCAGTACTTC. Complete variable domain (other parts from reference TRBV7-9 and TRBJ2-7): DTGVSQNPRHKITKRGQNVTFRCDPISEHNRLYWYRQTLGQGPEFLTYFQNEAQLEKSRLLSDRFSAERPKGSFSTLEIQRTEQGDSAMYLCASSFRHEQYFGPGTRLTVT.

As to this clone: The sample contains more than one DNA sequence encoding this CDR3. J is TRBJ1-3 and V is TRBV5-1; tentatively, D is TRBD1 (5 bases). Germline V CDR1 and CDR2: SGHRS, YFSETQ. This CDR3 comprises 15 residues. V lost 3 bases and J 2 bases, leaving 12 bases between the germline ends. The CDR3 DNA is TGCGCCAGCAGCTCCCAGGGCGCCGCTGGAAACACCATATATTTT. Amino acid sequence: CASSSQGAAGNTIYF. Drawing the rest from reference TRBV5-1 and TRBJ1-3, the complete variable domain is KAGVTQTPRYLIKTRGQQVTLSCSPISGHRSVSWYQQTPGQGLQFLFEYFSETQRNKGNFPGRFSGRQFSNSRSEMNVSTLELGDSALYLCASSSQGAAGNTIYFGEGSWLTVV.

The V call is TRBV10-3, the J call TRBJ2-3; no definite D call. Trimming pared 2 bases from V and 1 base from J, leaving 7 bases between. The CDR3 is made up of 14 amino acids. Germline V lookup: CDR1 ENHRY, CDR2 SYGVKD. CDR3 loop: CAISEARRTDTQYF. The CDR3 region has the DNA TGTGCCATCAGTGAGGCGCGTCGCACAGATACGCAGTATTTT.

In the case of this clone: Within the sample, other DNA sequences also encode this same CDR3. The V call is TRBV5-1, the J call TRBJ1-5; 7 positions match TRBD1. From germline, CDR1 is SGHRS and CDR2 YFSETQ. V gave up 0 bases and J gave up 6 bases; unmatched junction bases: 6. The CDR3 runs 15 residues. CDR3 sequence (DNA): TGCGCCAGCAGCTTGGAGGGGGCGGGAGGTCAGCCCCAGCATTTT. Translated, it gives CASSLEGAGGQPQHF.

This chain connects TRBV6-5 to TRBJ1-2; D is ambiguous. Trimming removed 2 bases from V and 6 bases from J, with 16 bases in between. CDR3 length: 15 amino acids. The germline V gene encodes CDR1 MNHEY and CDR2 SVGAGI. The CDR3 is CASSYKQVGENGYTF. The CDR3, as DNA: TGTGCCAGCAGTTACAAGCAGGTTGGGGAAAATGGCTACACCTTC.

V gene TRBV11-2 combines with J gene TRBJ1-6; 9 bases map to TRBD1. From germline, CDR1 is SGHAT and CDR2 FQNNGV. The V gene end was trimmed by 5 bases and the J gene end by 9 bases; junction bases not matched to a gene: 2. This CDR3 is built from 13 residues. The CDR3 bases are TGTGCCAGCAGCACGGACAGGGGTTCACCCCTCCACTTT. Translated, it gives CASSTDRGSPLHF. Variable domain in full (rest from reference TRBV11-2 and TRBJ1-6): EAGVAQSPRYKIIEKRQSVAFWCNPISGHATLYWYQQILGQGPKLLIQFQNNGVVDDSQLPKDRFSAERLKGVDSTLKIQPAKLEDSAVYLCASSTDRGSPLHFGNGTRLTVT.

The chain has TRBV7-9 and TRBJ2-7; 8 bases line up with TRBD1. The CDR3 is made up of 14 amino acids. The germline CDR1 and CDR2 sequences are SEHNR and FQNEAQ (reference sequence). Losses at the gene ends were 6 bases for V and 5 bases for J; bases not matched to a gene: 9. As DNA, the CDR3 is TGTGCCAGCAGTGGAGACAGGGGAGTAAACGAGCAGTACTTC. It encodes CASSGDRGVNEQYF.

The chain combines TRBV5-3 with TRBJ2-2, with 10 bases that match TRBD2. TRBV5-3 is reported as an ORF; its role is uncertain. V trimming: 1 base; J trimming: 6 bases; junction bases outside the gene matches: 15. This CDR3 is built from 19 residues. CDR3 sequence (DNA): TGTGCCAGAAGCTTGCGGGACAGGAGGGCTAGCGGGAGCCCCGGGGAGCTGTTTTTT. Its protein product is CARSLRDRRASGSPGELFF.

This clone was detected once. The rearrangement links TRBV6-1 to TRBJ1-6, with 8 bases matching TRBD1. The CDR3 contains 16 residues. Germline CDR1 reads MNHNS; CDR2 reads SASEGT. Unmatched junction bases numbered 12, after V lost 1 base and J lost 13 bases. DNA for the CDR3: TGTGCCAGCAGTGAAGGGGTCATGGGGACAGGTTACCCCCTCCACTTT. Translation gives CASSEGVMGTGYPLHF.